This record covers a single T cell receptor beta chain. No antigen is known for it. Base qualities are missing; no much larger clone stands one base away. The cohort was made up of around 720 healthy bone marrow donors. All cohort members were sampled while nominally healthy, although unrecorded immune exposures were likely present. The donor was CMV seronegative and belonged to the group of several hundred seronegative cohort members. A peripheral blood sample was collected from each donor, and TCR beta sequencing was performed on peripheral blood mononuclear cells. The Qiagen DNeasy Blood Extraction Kit was used to extract genomic DNA from the blood cell samples. These data belong to a study of cytomegalovirus exposure and HLA in healthy donors (dated by TCRdb to 2016 to 2017). In terms of the full investigation: According to an earlier analysis of a few hundred of the donors, 200 million or so T cells yielded some 110 million unique TCR beta sequences and approximately 300 Gb of sequence data. In the later analysis, no new phenotypic data were used to find candidate immune exposures; instead, reliance was placed on TCR beta sequences and their occurrence across donors. Class I and class II HLA loci were covered by the typing at four-digit resolution. A separate validation cohort of some 130 different subjects was used in addition to the approximately 700-subject first cohort. On average, approximately 250,000 unique TCR beta nucleotide sequences were sequenced per donor among a few hundred genotyped donors of the cohort, with roughly 18% of those sequences being non-productive. Donor age, sex, ethnicity and CMV serostatus were compiled together with the repertoire data. An earlier analysis of approximately 630 of the donors applied high-throughput TCR beta sequencing to assess whether each TCR beta V gene segment acted as functional or pseudogenic. Among the roughly 400 genotyped donors, approximately 77% belonged to the genetic ancestry cluster associated with self-reported Caucasian donors. The T cell repertoires of some 700 subjects were profiled by immunosequencing and related to cytomegalovirus serostatus. Several DR-DQ haplotypes were treated as single units for association and clustering because of strong linkage in the cohort. An early release that covered roughly 600 HLA-typed donors contained around 300 gigabases of sequencing data and around 80 million unique TCR sequences. The study combined high-throughput TCR immunosequencing, statistical association of individual TCRs with disease status, and machine learning to predict cytomegalovirus infection status. Every discovery cohort repertoire had been produced on one sequencing platform. The study aimed to test whether signatures of past pathogen exposure could be identified by cataloging public T cell receptors. To study patterns of TCR occurrence, a later analysis re-analyzed previously published TCR beta repertoires from 700 or so donors and added high-resolution HLA genotyping. Genome-wide SNP genotypes for about 60% of the roughly 700 donors were used in a later genetic analysis, which treated that subset as a discovery cohort. The number of donors typed differed by locus, with 629-630 for A, B, C, DRB1 and DQB1, around 520 for DQA1, under 610 for DPA1, and some 440 for DPB1. The study at large found these results: The authors suggested that the approach could potentially be extended to other disease states and immunological phenotypes. Because counts were too low, under 20 rarely observed V segments, including chromosome 9 orphons, were left out of the earlier analysis of some 640 of the donors. Because HLA typing was missing for some donors at each locus, association tests included only the typed subset. Three of the identified cytomegalovirus-associated TCR beta chains were confirmed in vitro to be specific for cytomegalovirus antigens. When HLA alleles, especially DR and DQ, strongly co-occurred, attributing TCR associations to individual alleles was difficult. Some IMGT-functional V segments, including TRBV6-2 and TRBV6-3, could not be told apart with the 87-base-pair reads, so those segments were excluded. For the cohort, immune exposure information was limited to CMV serostatus. Several of the top co-occurrence clusters appeared to be linked to parvovirus B19, influenza, CMV and Epstein-Barr virus, according to a later analysis. The presence/absence analyses assumed that sequencing depth was roughly uniform across donors, and that assumption may not be true. The classifier was reported to diagnose cytomegalovirus status with high specificity and sensitivity in both the original and validation cohorts. In an earlier analysis of more than 500 of the donors, most TCR beta V segments appeared in productive rearrangements about 90% or about 30% of the time, broadly matching IMGT annotations. The cohort was sequenced for TCR beta chains only, and without alpha or paired-chain data the features that could be detected were limited. In the study, some 160 TCR beta chains were listed as associated with cytomegalovirus. At a false discovery rate of 0.05, a later analysis linked 16,000 or so TCR beta sequences to specific HLA alleles. According to a later analysis, TCR association rates differed among HLA loci, with DRB1 alleles showing the most associated TCRs and HLA-C alleles showing the fewest. Most CMV-associated TCR beta chains appeared to be HLA-restricted in a later analysis, and the HLA associations seemed to be driven largely by CMV exposure. A later genetic analysis associated a missense DCLRE1C variant with V-gene and J-gene trimming of TCR beta chains, and an independent cohort replicated the association. A cluster of highly shared sequence variants was judged likely to be a technical artifact of the sequencing pipeline. Most TCR sequences were observed very rarely across donors, whereas some public TCRs were present in many individuals. A further reported finding was that TCR beta sequences accurately predicted the HLA-A and HLA-B alleles for most subjects in the first cohort. Compared with the roughly 670-donor mean, donors in an Asian-associated ancestry cluster had fewer N-insertions in productive TCRs, according to a later genetic analysis. In a later analysis, HLA-associated TCR beta chains showed more clonal expansion and lower generation probabilities than non-associated chains that were equally common. Linkage disequilibrium might explain the correlated functional status among segregating V segments, but an unknown experimental factor could not be ruled out.

The library was built by means of the immunoSEQ multiplex PCR assay. The multiplex PCR relied on a mix of 60 forward primers for TCR Vbeta segments and 13 reverse primers for TCR Jbeta segments. Amplification of the CDR3 region of rearranged TCR beta genes was performed with a multiplex PCR assay on genomic DNA. On the Illumina HiSeq System, the amplified TCR beta libraries were sequenced as 87-base-pair reads. From the authors' description of their analysis: A later analysis counted tens of millions of unique TCR beta chains across the 550 to 750 repertoires, and some 11 million of these chains were shared by at least two donors. Raw reads were error-corrected and collapsed into unique sequences by a nearest-neighbor algorithm in which closely related sequences were merged to remove PCR and sequencing errors. Alignment of CDR3 sequences to IMGT reference sequences was used to assign V, D and J gene segments. For a sequence to be retained, a match of at least six nucleotides to both a V gene segment and a J gene segment was required. A rearrangement was called productive if the CDR3 had no stop codons and remained in frame with V and J, and every other rearrangement was called non-productive. CDR3 was defined by IMGT convention, running from the second conserved V-encoded cysteine to the conserved J-encoded phenylalanine. The earlier analysis of fewer than 700 of the donors excluded sequences that lacked an unambiguous match to a single V gene segment. An earlier analysis of approximately 590 of the donors called V segments functional above 56.7% productive rearrangements and segregating when the between-donor standard deviation exceeded 5%. A statistical classification framework was built to diagnose cytomegalovirus status from the catalog of TCR beta chain sequences. In a later analysis, V and J genes were assigned by comparing TCR nucleotide sequences against IMGT/GENE-DB human TR gene sequences. Using the TCRdist pipeline, a later analysis assigned CDR3 sequences along with most-parsimonious VDJ recombination scenarios. In a later analysis, every TCR beta chain was defined by the combination of its CDR3 amino acid sequence and its V-gene family, and reads without a unique V-gene family were dropped. As a way to deal with suspected cross-contamination and a sequencing artifact, a later analysis dropped 450 to 600 nucleotide sequences that were highly shared and had low generation probability. A later analysis calculated a clonal expansion index for each public chain from normalized within-repertoire ranks of inferred template counts. In a later analysis, generation probabilities were computed using a VDJ recombination model fitted to out-of-frame rearrangements, and the results were checked against IGoR. A later analysis scored TCR-TCR, TCR-HLA and TCR-CMV co-occurrence with hypergeometric tests, applying a repertoire-size bias correction to TCR pairs. False discovery rates were estimated in a later analysis by permuting HLA or CMV assignments 20 times. A later analysis grouped co-occurring TCRs with DBSCAN, adding TCRdist sequence similarity when clustering within HLA-allele-positive subsets. For co-occurrence clustering, repertoires with fewer than 30,000 or more than 120,000 public chains were excluded, along with five repertoires with anomalous nucleotide sharing. What TCRdb holds here is the immuneACCESS table cut down to in-frame rearrangements. Part of the clones is not present; checked against another copy, under half of the missing clones reflect an unresolved V gene, and the others are unexplained. The DNA was the basis for D and trimming; V, J and clone size are from that table. For this sample the table gives roughly 160,000 clones, of which approximately 71% were detected only once. Approximately 1.4% of the sample goes to the ten largest clones.

The trim is 1 base for V and 5 bases for J, with a gap of 13 bases between the germline ends. Looking up the germline V gene yields CDR1 SGHRS and CDR2 YFSETQ. There are 15 amino acids in the CDR3, from cysteine to phenylalanine inclusive. The retained sequence is limited to the CDR3, 45 bases, with the frame set at the first base. The clonotype was recovered from a girl between 5 and 17 years old in good health and CMV-seronegative. The sequence is built from TRBV5-1 and TRBJ2-1; perhaps TRBD1 is the D gene, with 5 bases matching. The specimen sequenced was PBMCs. DNA sequence: TGCGCCAGCAGCTTGTCCGGACAAATGGACAATGAGCAGTTCTTC. Its protein is CASSLSGQMDNEQFF. The CDR3 plus the reference TRBV5-1 and TRBJ2-1 genes for the other parts give the full variable domain: KAGVTQTPRYLIKTRGQQVTLSCSPISGHRSVSWYQQTPGQGLQFLFEYFSETQRNKGNFPGRFSGRQFSNSRSEMNVSTLELGDSALYLCASSLSGQMDNEQFFGPGTRLTVL.